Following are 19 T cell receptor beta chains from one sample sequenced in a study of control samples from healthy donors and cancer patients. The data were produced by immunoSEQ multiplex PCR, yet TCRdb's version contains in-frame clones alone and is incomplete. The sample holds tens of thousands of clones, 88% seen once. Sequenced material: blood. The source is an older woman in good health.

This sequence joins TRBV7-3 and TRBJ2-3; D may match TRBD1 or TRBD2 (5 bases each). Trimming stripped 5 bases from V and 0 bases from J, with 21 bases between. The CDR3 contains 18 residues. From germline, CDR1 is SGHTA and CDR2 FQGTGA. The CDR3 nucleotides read TGTGCCAGCAGCCGCTGGGGGTCTGTGGGATCAAGCACAGATACGCAGTATTTT. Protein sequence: CASSRWGSVGSSTDTQYF.

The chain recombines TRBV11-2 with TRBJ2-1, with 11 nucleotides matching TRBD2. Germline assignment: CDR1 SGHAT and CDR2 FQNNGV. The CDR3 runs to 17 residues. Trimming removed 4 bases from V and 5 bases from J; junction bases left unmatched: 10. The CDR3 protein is CASSYLRTSGSHNEQFF. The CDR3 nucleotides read TGTGCCAGCAGCTACCTTAGAACTAGCGGGAGCCACAATGAGCAGTTCTTC. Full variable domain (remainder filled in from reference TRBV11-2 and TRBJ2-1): EAGVAQSPRYKIIEKRQSVAFWCNPISGHATLYWYQQILGQGPKLLIQFQNNGVVDDSQLPKDRFSAERLKGVDSTLKIQPAKLEDSAVYLCASSYLRTSGSHNEQFFGPGTRLTVL.

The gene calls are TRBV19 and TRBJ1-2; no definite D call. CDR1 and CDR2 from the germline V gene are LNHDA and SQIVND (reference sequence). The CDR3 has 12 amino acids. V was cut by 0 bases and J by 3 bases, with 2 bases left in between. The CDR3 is CASSIDYYGYTF. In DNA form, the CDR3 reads TGTGCCAGTAGTATAGATTACTATGGCTACACCTTC. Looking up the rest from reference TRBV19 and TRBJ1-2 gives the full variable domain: DGGITQSPKYLFRKEGQNVTLSCEQNLNHDAMYWYRQDPGQGLRLIYYSQIVNDFQKGDIAEGYSVSREKKESFPLTVTSAQKNPTAFYLCASSIDYYGYTFGSGTRLTVV.

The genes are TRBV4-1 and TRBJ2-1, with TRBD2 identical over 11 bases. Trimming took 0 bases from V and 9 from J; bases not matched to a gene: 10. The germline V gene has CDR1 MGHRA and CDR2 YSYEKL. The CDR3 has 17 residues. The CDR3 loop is CASSQEFTSGGWGEQFF. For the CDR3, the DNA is TGCGCCAGCAGCCAAGAGTTCACTAGCGGGGGTTGGGGTGAGCAGTTCTTC.

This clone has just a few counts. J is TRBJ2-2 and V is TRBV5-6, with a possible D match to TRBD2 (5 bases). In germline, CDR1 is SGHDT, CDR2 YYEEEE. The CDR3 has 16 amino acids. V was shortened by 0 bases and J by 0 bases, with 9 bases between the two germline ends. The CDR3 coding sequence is TGTGCCAGCAGCTTGGTCGGGATTTCGAACACCGGGGAGCTGTTTTTT. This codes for CASSLVGISNTGELFF.

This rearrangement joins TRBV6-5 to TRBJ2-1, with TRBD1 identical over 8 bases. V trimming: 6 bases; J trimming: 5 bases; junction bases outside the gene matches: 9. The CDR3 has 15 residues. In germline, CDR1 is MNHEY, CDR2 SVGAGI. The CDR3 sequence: CASRGWDRFDNEQFF. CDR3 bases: TGTGCCAGCAGGGGTTGGGACAGGTTCGACAATGAGCAGTTCTTC.

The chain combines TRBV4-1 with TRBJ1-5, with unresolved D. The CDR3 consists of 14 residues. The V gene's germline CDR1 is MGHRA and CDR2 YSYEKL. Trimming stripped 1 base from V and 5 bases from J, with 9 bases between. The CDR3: CASSQVRRYQPQHF. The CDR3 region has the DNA TGCGCCAGCAGCCAAGTTCGGCGGTATCAGCCCCAGCATTTT.

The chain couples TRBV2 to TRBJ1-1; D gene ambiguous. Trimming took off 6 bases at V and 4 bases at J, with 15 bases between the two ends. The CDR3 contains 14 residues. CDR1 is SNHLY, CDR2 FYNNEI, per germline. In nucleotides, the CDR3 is TGTGCCAGCAGAGAACTTGTGACCCGCACTGAAGCTTTCTTT. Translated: CASRELVTRTEAFF. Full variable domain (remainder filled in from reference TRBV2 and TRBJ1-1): EPEVTQTPSHQVTQMGQEVILRCVPISNHLYFYWYRQILGQKVEFLVSFYNNEISEKSEIFDDQFSVERPDGSNFTLKIRSTKLEDSAMYFCASRELVTRTEAFFGQGTRLTVV.

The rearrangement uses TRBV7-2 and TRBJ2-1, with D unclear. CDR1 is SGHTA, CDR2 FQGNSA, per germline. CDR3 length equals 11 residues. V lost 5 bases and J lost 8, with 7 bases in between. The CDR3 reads CASSARDEQFF. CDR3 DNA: TGTGCCAGCAGCGCTAGGGATGAGCAGTTCTTC.

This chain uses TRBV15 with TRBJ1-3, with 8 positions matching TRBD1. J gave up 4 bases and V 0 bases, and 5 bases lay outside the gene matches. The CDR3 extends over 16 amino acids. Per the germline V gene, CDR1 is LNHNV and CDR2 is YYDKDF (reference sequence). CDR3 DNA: TGTGCCACCAGCAGAGATCAGGGGGCTGGAGGAAACACCATATATTTT. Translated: CATSRDQGAGGNTIYF.

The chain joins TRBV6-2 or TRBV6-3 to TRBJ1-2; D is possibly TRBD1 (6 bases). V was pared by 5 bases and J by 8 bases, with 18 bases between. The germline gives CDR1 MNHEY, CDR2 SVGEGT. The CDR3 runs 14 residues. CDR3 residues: CASSGVLGASGYTF. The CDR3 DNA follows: TGTGCCAGCAGTGGGGTCCTGGGGGCTTCGGGCTACACCTTC.

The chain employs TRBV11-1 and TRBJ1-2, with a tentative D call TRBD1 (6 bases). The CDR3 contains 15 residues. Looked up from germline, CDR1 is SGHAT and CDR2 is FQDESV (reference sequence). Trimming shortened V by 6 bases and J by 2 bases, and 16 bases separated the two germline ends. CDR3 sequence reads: CASSSDSTGNYGYTF. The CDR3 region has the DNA TGTGCCAGCAGTTCTGACTCAACAGGGAACTATGGCTACACCTTC.

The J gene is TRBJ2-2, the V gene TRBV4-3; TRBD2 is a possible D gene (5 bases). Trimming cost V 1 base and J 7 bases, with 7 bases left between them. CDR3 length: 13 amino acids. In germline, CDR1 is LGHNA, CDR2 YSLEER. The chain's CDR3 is CASSQVRDGELFF. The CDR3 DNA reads TGCGCCAGCAGCCAAGTGAGGGACGGGGAGCTGTTTTTT.

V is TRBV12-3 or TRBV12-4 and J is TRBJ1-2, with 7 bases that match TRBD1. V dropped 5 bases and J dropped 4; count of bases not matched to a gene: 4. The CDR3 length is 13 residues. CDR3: CASSRDSLYGYTF. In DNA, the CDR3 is TGTGCCAGCAGTAGGGACAGCCTCTATGGCTACACCTTC.

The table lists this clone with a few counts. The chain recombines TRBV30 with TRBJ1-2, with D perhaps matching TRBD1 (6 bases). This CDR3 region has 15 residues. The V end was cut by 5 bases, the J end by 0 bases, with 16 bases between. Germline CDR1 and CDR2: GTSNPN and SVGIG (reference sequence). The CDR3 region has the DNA TGTGCCTGGTATCGGGGGCGAGGAGCTAACTATGGCTACACCTTC. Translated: CAWYRGRGANYGYTF.

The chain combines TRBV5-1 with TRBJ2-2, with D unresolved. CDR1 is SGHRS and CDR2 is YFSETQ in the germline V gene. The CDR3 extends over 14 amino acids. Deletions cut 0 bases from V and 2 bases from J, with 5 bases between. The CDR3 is CASSLGVNTGELFF. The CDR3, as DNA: TGCGCCAGCAGCTTGGGGGTAAACACCGGGGAGCTGTTTTTT.

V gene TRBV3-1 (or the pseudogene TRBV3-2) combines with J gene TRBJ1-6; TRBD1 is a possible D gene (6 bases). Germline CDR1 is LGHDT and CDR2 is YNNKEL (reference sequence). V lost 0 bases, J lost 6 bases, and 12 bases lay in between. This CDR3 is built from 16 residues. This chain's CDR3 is CASSQEAGGGNSPLHF. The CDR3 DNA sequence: TGTGCCAGCAGCCAAGAAGCGGGGGGCGGTAATTCACCCCTCCACTTT.

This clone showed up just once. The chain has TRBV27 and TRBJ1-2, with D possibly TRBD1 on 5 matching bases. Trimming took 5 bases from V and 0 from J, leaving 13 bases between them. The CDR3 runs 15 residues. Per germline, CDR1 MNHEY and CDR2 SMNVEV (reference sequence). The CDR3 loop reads CASSGVAGPNYGYTF. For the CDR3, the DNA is TGTGCCAGCAGTGGAGTCGCAGGGCCTAACTATGGCTACACCTTC.

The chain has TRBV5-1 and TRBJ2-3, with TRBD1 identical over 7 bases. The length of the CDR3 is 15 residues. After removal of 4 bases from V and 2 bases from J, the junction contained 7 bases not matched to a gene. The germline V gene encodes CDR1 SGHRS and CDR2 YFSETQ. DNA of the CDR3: TGCGCCAGCAGCCTCAGGGGGTCTGACACAGATACGCAGTATTTT. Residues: CASSLRGSDTDTQYF.